The sample holds one count of the clone carrying this T cell receptor beta chain. The data originate from a study of blood T cells in healthy people across ages. A second PCR, run for roughly 6 to 11 cycles, used a sample-barcoded 5' primer plus a J-beta primer mix. Every molecule of cDNA carried a tag from a template-switch adaptor with 12 random nucleotides. MiXCR, run by TCRdb on the 5' RACE reads, gives a single entry per CDR3 protein. The data hold 1.5 million to 2 million distinct CDR3 sequences, with around 40% observed a single time. The receptor comes from a human donor in good health. The material sequenced was blood.

CDR3 nucleotides: TGTGCCAGCAGTTTAGGGACTAGCGGGTGGTACGAGCAGTACTTC. Its protein is CASSLGTSGWYEQYF. The rearrangement joins TRBV28 to TRBJ2-7; 12 nucleotides line up with TRBD2. CDR1 and CDR2 from the germline V gene are MDHEN and SYDVKM. This CDR3 has 15 residues. The V and J ends lost 2 bases and 4 bases, in that order; junction bases with no gene match: 3.